What follows is one T cell receptor beta chain and its context. Its antigen remains unknown. For the second PCR, which ran for about 7 to 11 cycles, a sample-barcoded 5' primer and a J-beta primer mix were used. Every cDNA molecule bore a tag from a template-switch adaptor containing 12 random nucleotides. TCRdb recomputed calls from the 5' RACE reads with MiXCR, one row per CDR3 protein. The data contain approximately 680,000 distinct CDR3 sequences, 32% of them seen just once; the ten biggest clones take up 15%. Collection of around 10 milliliters of peripheral blood was performed for each donor. The sample belongs to a study of blood T cells in healthy people across ages. Overall study: Template switching caught about one barcoded beta molecule for each two T cells.

Trimming shortened V by 0 bases and J by 3 bases, and 13 bases separated the two germline ends. The CDR3 contains 16 residues. Germline loops: CDR1 MGHRA, CDR2 YSYEKL. General study findings and limits: Aged donors had fewer naive CD4+ cells and lower diversity than long-lived donors.

The origin of this receptor is a woman of 80 years or more in good health. Sequencing used blood. J is TRBJ2-3 and V is TRBV4-1; weak D call: TRBD2 (5 bases). This CDR3 reads CASSQDLPSLTDTQYF. DNA of the CDR3: TGCGCCAGCAGCCAAGATCTTCCTAGCCTAACAGATACGCAGTATTTT.